These 24 T cell receptor beta chains were all obtained from the same sample, sequenced in a study of post-analysis software for immune sequencing data. Study-wide results and caveats: In patients, five or six TRBV segments were more frequent than in controls, with TRBV5-6, TRBV5-1 and TRBV20-1 among them.

The antigens for these receptors are not known. Prepared libraries of TCR beta cDNA carried unique molecular identifiers. TCRdb re-called the PCR reads through MiXCR, storing one row per CDR3 protein. The sample carries about 180,000 distinct CDR3 sequences, roughly 31% recorded once. The sample comprised blood. These receptors were collected from a girl between 5 and 17 years old with multiple sclerosis.

This clonotype was seen a single time. This chain connects TRBV5-4 to TRBJ2-1; D is unresolved. The V gene lost 4 bases and the J gene lost 9 bases, with 8 bases spanning the gap. Germline CDR1 reads SGHNT; CDR2 reads YYREEE (reference sequence). This CDR3 region has 11 residues. CDR3 protein: CASSRNFEQFF. Written as DNA, the CDR3 is TGTGCCAGCAGCCGGAATTTTGAGCAGTTCTTC. The full variable domain, in which reference TRBV5-4 and TRBJ2-1 provide the parts outside the CDR3, is ETGVTQSPTHLIKTRGQQVTLRCSSQSGHNTVSWYQQALGQGPQFIFQYYREEENGRGNFPPRFSGLQFPNYSSELNVNALELDDSALYLCASSRNFEQFFGPGTRLTVL.

This clonotype showed up many times. The chain couples TRBV10-1 to TRBJ2-3; tentative D call: TRBD2 (6 bases). V was clipped by 9 bases and J by 5 bases, with 15 bases between them. The CDR3 runs to 13 residues. CDR1 and CDR2 from the germline V gene are WNHNN and SYGVQD (reference sequence). CDR3 DNA: TGCGCCAGTACTATGAGGAGGGAAGATACGCAGTATTTT. This translates into CASTMRREDTQYF.

The DNA for the CDR3 is TGTGCCAGCAGCCACTCCTTAGAAATCCTCGCTGAAGCTTTCTTT. Protein product: CASSHSLEILAEAFF. The V and J genes are TRBV3-1 and TRBJ1-1, with D unresolved. The V end lost 3 bases, the J end lost 6 bases, and 17 bases lay between the germline ends. Germline V gives CDR1 LGHDT, CDR2 YNNKEL (reference sequence). The CDR3 is made up of 15 amino acids.

This clonotype was picked up many times. The rearrangement links TRBV5-1 to TRBJ2-1; no reliable D call. The V gene's germline CDR1 is SGHRS and CDR2 YFSETQ. V was trimmed by 0 bases and J by 3 bases, leaving 4 bases between them. There are 13 residues in the CDR3. DNA for the CDR3: TGCGCCAGCAGCTTGGCTAGCTACAATGAGCAGTTCTTC. This encodes CASSLASYNEQFF.

The gene calls are TRBV3-1 and TRBJ2-5; 7 bases fit TRBD2. Trimming removed 4 bases from V and 11 bases from J; junction bases left unmatched: 10. Germline V CDR1 and CDR2: LGHDT, YNNKEL (reference sequence). The CDR3 covers 13 residues. The CDR3 region is CASSPGTKGEQYF. The CDR3 DNA follows: TGTGCCAGCAGCCCTGGGACTAAGGGTGAGCAGTACTTC.

V is TRBV5-1 and J is TRBJ2-1, with 8 bases lining up with TRBD2. The J call may be wrong; the DNA end is better matched by TRBJ2-7. The CDR3 consists of 18 residues. In germline, CDR1 is SGHRS, CDR2 YFSETQ. CDR3 in DNA: TGCGCCAGCAGCTTGAGGGGAGGGAGCGGGAGCTCCTACAATGAGCAGTACTTC. This gives the protein CASSLRGGSGSSYNEQYF.

This rearrangement joins TRBV7-9 to TRBJ2-4, with 10 bases identical to TRBD2. V lost 5 bases, J lost 0 bases, and 10 bases stayed unmatched. Germline V gene sequence: CDR1 SEHNR, CDR2 FQNEAQ (reference sequence). The CDR3 has 18 amino acids. The CDR3 nucleotides are TGTGCCAGCAGCCCCCCCCCCCGACTAGCGGGAGCCAAAAACATTCAGTACTTC. This sequence encodes CASSPPPRLAGAKNIQYF.

The rearrangement uses TRBV28 and TRBJ2-2, with D possibly being TRBD2 (5 bases). V was trimmed by 5 bases and J by 7 bases, leaving 14 bases between them. The germline CDR1 and CDR2 sequences are MDHEN and SYDVKM. This CDR3 contains 14 residues. The CDR3 nucleotides are TGTGCCAGCAGTCCCGGAAGGGCGGGCGGGGAGCTGTTTTTT. Its protein product is CASSPGRAGGELFF.

In the case of this clonotype: Being one base from a much bigger clone, this may be a read error. The chain couples TRBV20-1 to TRBJ2-7; D call uncertain. The CDR3 runs 12 residues. Germline-derived CDR1 and CDR2 are DFQATT and SNEGSKA (reference sequence). The CDR3 coding sequence is TGCAGGGCTGCGGATTGGACCTACGAGCAGTACTTC. As protein: CRAADWTYEQYF.

This clonotype came up a few times. The V gene is TRBV6-1, the J gene TRBJ1-1, with a possible D match to TRBD1 (6 bases). CDR3 length equals 14 residues. Germline V gene sequence: CDR1 MNHNS, CDR2 SASEGT. Trimming cost V 4 bases and J 0 bases, with 9 bases left between them. The CDR3 loop reads CASSGTVLNTEAFF. The DNA of the CDR3 is TGTGCCAGCAGTGGGACAGTTCTGAACACTGAAGCTTTCTTT.

This clonotype was seen repeatedly, ten times or more. The V call is TRBV7-2, the J call TRBJ2-1; TRBD2 matches at 15 bases. There are 17 residues in the CDR3. V gave up 4 bases and J gave up 8 bases; unmatched junction bases: 9. Germline-derived CDR1 and CDR2 are SGHTA and FQGNSA. The CDR3 reads CASSSGVGLAGGDEQFF. The CDR3 DNA is TGTGCCAGCAGCTCAGGGGTCGGACTAGCGGGAGGGGATGAGCAGTTCTTC.

The chain couples TRBV25-1 to TRBJ1-1; the match to TRBD1 covers 10 bases. The V and J ends lost 6 bases and 6 bases, in that order; junction bases with no gene match: 4. The V gene's germline CDR1 is MGHDK and CDR2 SYGVNS. This CDR3 is built from 13 residues. The CDR3 protein is CASRGQGSAEAFF. CDR3 DNA: TGTGCCAGCAGGGGACAGGGGAGCGCTGAAGCTTTCTTT.

The table lists this clonotype with a few counts. The CDR3 region is CASSLETGGGETQYF. In DNA, the CDR3 is TGTGCCAGCAGTTTAGAGACAGGGGGAGGGGAGACCCAGTACTTC. The chain has TRBV12-3 or TRBV12-4 and TRBJ2-4; 9 positions match TRBD1. The assigned J gene may be wrong: the sequence end matches TRBJ2-5 better. The CDR3 has 15 amino acids.

The gene calls are TRBV15 and TRBJ2-7; 7 positions agree with TRBD2. V lost 0 bases, J lost 4 bases, and 3 bases stayed unmatched. Per germline, CDR1 LNHNV and CDR2 YYDKDF (reference sequence). The CDR3 is 14 residues long. Written as DNA, the CDR3 is TGTGCCACCAGCAGAGAGAGCGGGGAGTACGAGCAGTACTTC. It codes for CATSRESGEYEQYF. The full variable domain, in which reference TRBV15 and TRBJ2-7 provide the parts outside the CDR3, is DAMVIQNPRYQVTQFGKPVTLSCSQTLNHNVMYWYQQKSSQAPKLLFHYYDKDFNNEADTPDNFQSRRPNTSFCFLDIRSPGLGDTAMYLCATSRESGEYEQYFGPGTRLTVT.

This clonotype turned up a few times. CDR3 residues: CARGTGGKSGANVLTF. Written as DNA, the CDR3 is TGTGCCCGGGGGACAGGGGGCAAGTCTGGGGCCAACGTCCTGACTTTC. The V gene is TRBV19, the J gene TRBJ2-6; 12 positions agree with TRBD1. Germline loops: CDR1 LNHDA, CDR2 SQIVND (reference sequence). CDR3 length equals 16 residues. Trimming took 11 bases from V and 1 from J; bases not matched to a gene: 6.

A word on this clonotype: The conserved closing phenylalanine or tryptophan is absent in this CDR3, likely reflecting a read error. For the CDR3, the DNA is TGCGCCAGCAGCTTTACGGGGAGCGTAGGGGGCTCCTACGAGCAGTACTTG. Its translation is CASSFTGSVGGSYEQYL. The V gene is TRBV5-1, the J gene TRBJ2-7; TRBD1 might be the D (6 bases). CDR1 and CDR2 from the germline V gene are SGHRS and YFSETQ. This CDR3 contains 17 residues. The ends were cut back, 2 bases at V and 0 bases at J, with 18 bases in the middle.

The genes are TRBV7-8 and TRBJ2-3; weak D call: TRBD1 (6 bases). The germline gives CDR1 SGHVS, CDR2 FQNEAQ. The CDR3 is made up of 14 amino acids. Trimming stripped 5 bases from V and 2 bases from J, with 11 bases between. In nucleotides, the CDR3 is TGTGCCAGCAGCGCAGGGGAACCCACAGATACGCAGTATTTT. Translated, it gives CASSAGEPTDTQYF.

The sample holds many counts of this clonotype. The V gene is TRBV10-2, the J gene TRBJ1-2, with 7 nucleotides matching TRBD1. Trimming removed 8 bases from V and 2 bases from J; junction bases left unmatched: 8. CDR1 and CDR2 (germline): WSHSY, SAAADI. This CDR3 contains 14 residues. Here the CDR3 DNA reads TGCGCCAGCTCGAGGGACAGTAAAAACTATGGCTACACCTTC. The encoded protein is CASSRDSKNYGYTF.

J is TRBJ2-1 and V is TRBV20-1; TRBD2 agrees at 10 bases. CDR1 is DFQATT and CDR2 is SNEGSKA in the germline V gene (reference sequence). The CDR3 consists of 13 residues. V dropped 8 bases and J dropped 10; count of bases not matched to a gene: 11. CDR3 protein: CSTLPPGLAEQFF. The CDR3 coding sequence is TGCAGTACCCTACCCCCGGGACTAGCGGAGCAGTTCTTC.

This clonotype has just a few counts. The rearrangement uses TRBV20-1 and TRBJ2-1; D unclear. The germline gives CDR1 DFQATT, CDR2 SNEGSKA (reference sequence). This CDR3 spans 14 amino acids. Trimming left V 0 bases short and J 3 bases short, with 9 bases between. DNA of the CDR3: TGCAGTGCTAGAGATCGGGCCTTCTACAATGAGCAGTTCTTC. Translating gives CSARDRAFYNEQFF.

Turning to this clonotype: A read error may be the cause here, since a much bigger clone is one base away. V usage is TRBV12-3 or TRBV12-4 and J usage is TRBJ2-1; TRBD2 might be the D (5 bases). The CDR3 is 15 amino acids. Here the CDR3 DNA reads TGTGCCGGCAGCCCGGGGAAGCGGCAACTCAATGAGCAGTTCTTC. Protein: CAGSPGKRQLNEQFF.

The gene calls are TRBV13 and TRBJ1-2; D is possibly TRBD1 (6 bases). Germline assignment: CDR1 PRHDT and CDR2 FYEKMQ (reference sequence). The length of the CDR3 is 18 residues. V lost 5 bases and J lost 2, with 24 bases in between. The CDR3 here is CASSANQMGHGENYGYTF. CDR3 bases: TGTGCCAGCAGCGCCAATCAAATGGGACACGGGGAGAACTATGGCTACACCTTC.

This clonotype was counted a few times. The V call is TRBV4-1, the J call TRBJ1-5, with 7 nucleotides matching TRBD1. Germline V gene sequence: CDR1 MGHRA, CDR2 YSYEKL. Trimming at V came to 2 bases and at J to 7 bases, leaving 8 bases not matched to a gene. The CDR3 runs to 15 residues. The chain's CDR3 is CASSQQTGERQPQHF. The CDR3, as DNA: TGCGCCAGCAGCCAACAAACAGGGGAGAGACAGCCCCAGCATTTT.

This clonotype showed up many times. The chain joins TRBV25-1 to TRBJ2-1, with TRBD2 matching 10 bases. J was trimmed by 5 bases and V by 3 bases; bases with no gene match: 4. Germline CDR1 reads MGHDK; CDR2 reads SYGVNS. The CDR3 has 15 residues. The CDR3 DNA is TGTGCCAGCAGTGACAGCGGGAGGGATAACAATGAGCAGTTCTTC. Encoded protein: CASSDSGRDNNEQFF.